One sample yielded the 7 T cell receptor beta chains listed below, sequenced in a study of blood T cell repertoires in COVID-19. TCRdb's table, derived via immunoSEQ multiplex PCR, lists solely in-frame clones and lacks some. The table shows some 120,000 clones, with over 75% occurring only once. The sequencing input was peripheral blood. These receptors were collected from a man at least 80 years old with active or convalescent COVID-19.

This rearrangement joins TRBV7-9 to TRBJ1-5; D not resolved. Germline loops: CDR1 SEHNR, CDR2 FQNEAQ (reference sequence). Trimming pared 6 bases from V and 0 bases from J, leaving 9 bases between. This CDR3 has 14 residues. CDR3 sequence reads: CASSPSDSNQPQHF. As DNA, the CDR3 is TGTGCCAGCAGTCCAAGCGATAGCAATCAGCCCCAGCATTTT. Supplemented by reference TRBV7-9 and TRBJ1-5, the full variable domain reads DTGVSQNPRHKITKRGQNVTFRCDPISEHNRLYWYRQTLGQGPEFLTYFQNEAQLEKSRLLSDRFSAERPKGSFSTLEIQRTEQGDSAMYLCASSPSDSNQPQHFGDGTRLSIL.

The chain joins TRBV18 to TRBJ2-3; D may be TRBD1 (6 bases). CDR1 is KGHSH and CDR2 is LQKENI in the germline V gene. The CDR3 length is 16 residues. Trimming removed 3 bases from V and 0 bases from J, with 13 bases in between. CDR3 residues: CASSPRTALSTDTQYF. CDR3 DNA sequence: TGTGCCAGCTCACCGAGGACAGCCCTTAGCACAGATACGCAGTATTTT.

As DNA, the CDR3 is TGCGCCAGCAGTTGGGGCCCGAACACCGGGGAGCTGTTTTTT. Protein product: CASSWGPNTGELFF. This chain connects TRBV5-1 to TRBJ2-2, with D possibly being TRBD1 (5 bases). The CDR3 contains 14 residues. Trimming shortened V by 5 bases and J by 0 bases, and 8 bases separated the two germline ends. Germline lookup yields CDR1 SGHRS and CDR2 YFSETQ. The variable domain in full, with the rest retrieved from reference TRBV5-1 and TRBJ2-2, is KAGVTQTPRYLIKTRGQQVTLSCSPISGHRSVSWYQQTPGQGLQFLFEYFSETQRNKGNFPGRFSGRQFSNSRSEMNVSTLELGDSALYLCASSWGPNTGELFFGEGSRLTVL.

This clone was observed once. The DNA of the CDR3 is TGCAGTGCTAGTCCGGAGCACTATGGCTACACCTTC. This translates into CSASPEHYGYTF. The chain joins TRBV20-1 to TRBJ1-2; unclear D gene. The CDR3 has 12 residues. The V gene's germline CDR1 is DFQATT and CDR2 SNEGSKA (reference sequence). Trimming cost V 3 bases and J 3 bases, with 8 bases left between them.

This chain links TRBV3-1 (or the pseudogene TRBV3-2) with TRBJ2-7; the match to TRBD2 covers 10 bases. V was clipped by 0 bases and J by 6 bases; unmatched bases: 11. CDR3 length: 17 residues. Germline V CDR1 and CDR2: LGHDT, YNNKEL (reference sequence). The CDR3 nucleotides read TGTGCCAGCAGCCAAGATCGAAGCGGGGGGGCCCAAGGCGAGCAGTACTTC. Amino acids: CASSQDRSGGAQGEQYF.

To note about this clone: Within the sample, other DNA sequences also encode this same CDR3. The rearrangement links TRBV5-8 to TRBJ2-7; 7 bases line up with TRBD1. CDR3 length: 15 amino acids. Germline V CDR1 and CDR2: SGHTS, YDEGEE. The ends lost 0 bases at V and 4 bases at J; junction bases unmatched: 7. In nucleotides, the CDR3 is TGTGCCAGCAGCTTGGAGAGGGACAGAGGATACGAGCAGTACTTC. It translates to CASSLERDRGYEQYF.

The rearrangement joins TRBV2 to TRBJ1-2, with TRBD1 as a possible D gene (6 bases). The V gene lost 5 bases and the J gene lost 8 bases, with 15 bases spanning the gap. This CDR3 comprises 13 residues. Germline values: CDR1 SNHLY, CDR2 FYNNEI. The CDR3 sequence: CASSWTESMGYTF. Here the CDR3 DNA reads TGTGCCAGCAGTTGGACAGAGTCTATGGGCTACACCTTC.